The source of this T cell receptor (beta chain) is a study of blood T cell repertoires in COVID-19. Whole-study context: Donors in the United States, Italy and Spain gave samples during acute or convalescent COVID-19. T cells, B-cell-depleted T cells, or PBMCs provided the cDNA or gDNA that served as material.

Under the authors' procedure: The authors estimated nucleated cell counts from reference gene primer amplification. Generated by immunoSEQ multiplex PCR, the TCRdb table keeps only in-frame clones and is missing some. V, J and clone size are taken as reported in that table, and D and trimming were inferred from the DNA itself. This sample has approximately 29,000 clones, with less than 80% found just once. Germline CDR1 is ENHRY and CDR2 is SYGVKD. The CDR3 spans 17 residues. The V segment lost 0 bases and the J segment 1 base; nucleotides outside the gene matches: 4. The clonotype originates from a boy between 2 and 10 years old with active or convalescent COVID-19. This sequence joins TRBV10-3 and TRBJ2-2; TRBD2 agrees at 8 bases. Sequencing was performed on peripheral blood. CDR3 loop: CAISESGGLVNTGELFF. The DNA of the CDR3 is TGTGCCATCAGTGAGTCTGGGGGACTAGTGAACACCGGGGAGCTGTTTTTT.